The present T cell receptor (beta chain) was sequenced within a study of blood T cell repertoires in COVID-19. Study overall: There were acute and convalescent COVID-19 samples, and they came from the United States, Italy and Spain. The analysed material was cDNA or gDNA that came from T cells, B-cell-depleted T cells, or PBMCs.

Data came from immunoSEQ multiplex PCR; TCRdb stores just in-frame clones and leaves some out. This sample has 60,000 or so clones; 82% occur once, and the top ten carry over 9.5%. This receptor was taken from a human donor in a cohort sampled during active COVID-19. The sample was peripheral blood.

CDR3 in DNA: TGTGCCAGCAGCCCCGGGACAGCCGGAAACACCATATATTTT. Protein sequence: CASSPGTAGNTIYF. The chain is built from TRBV6-6 and TRBJ1-3, with 7 bases fitting TRBD1. In germline, CDR1 is MNHNY, CDR2 SVGAGI (reference sequence). The V segment lost 6 bases and the J segment 4 bases; nucleotides outside the gene matches: 6. The CDR3 consists of 14 residues.